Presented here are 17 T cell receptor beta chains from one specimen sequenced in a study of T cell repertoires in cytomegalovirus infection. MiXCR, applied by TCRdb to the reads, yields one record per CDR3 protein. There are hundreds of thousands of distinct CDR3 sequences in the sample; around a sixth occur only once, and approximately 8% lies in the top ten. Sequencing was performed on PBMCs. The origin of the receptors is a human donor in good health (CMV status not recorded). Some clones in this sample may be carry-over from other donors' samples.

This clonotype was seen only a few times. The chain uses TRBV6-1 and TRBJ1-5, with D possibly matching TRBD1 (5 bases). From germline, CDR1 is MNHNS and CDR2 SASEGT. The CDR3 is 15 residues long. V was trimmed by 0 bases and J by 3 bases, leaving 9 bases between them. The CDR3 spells CASSEAGVHNQPQHF. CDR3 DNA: TGTGCCAGCAGTGAAGCGGGGGTCCACAATCAGCCCCAGCATTTT.

CDR3 sequence reads: CASSLTNPPGGDGYTF. CDR3 nucleotide sequence: TGTGCCAGCAGCTTAACGAATCCCCCGGGAGGCGATGGCTACACCTTC. The chain carries TRBV7-2 and TRBJ1-2; unclear D gene. Germline V CDR1 and CDR2: SGHTA, FQGNSA. This CDR3 has 16 amino acids. The V and J ends lost 2 bases and 6 bases respectively, with 19 bases between them. The full variable domain, completed using reference TRBV7-2 and TRBJ1-2, is GAGVSQSPSNKVTEKGKDVELRCDPISGHTALYWYRQSLGQGLEFLIYFQGNSAPDKSGLPSDRFSAERTGGSVSTLTIQRTQQEDSAVYLCASSLTNPPGGDGYTFGSGTRLTVV.

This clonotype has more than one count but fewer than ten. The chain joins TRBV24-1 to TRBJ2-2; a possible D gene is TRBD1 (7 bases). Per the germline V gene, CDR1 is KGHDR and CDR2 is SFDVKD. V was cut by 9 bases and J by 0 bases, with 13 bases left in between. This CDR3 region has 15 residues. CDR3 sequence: CATGGGPANTGELFF. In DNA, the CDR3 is TGTGCCACCGGAGGGGGCCCGGCGAACACCGGGGAGCTGTTTTTT.

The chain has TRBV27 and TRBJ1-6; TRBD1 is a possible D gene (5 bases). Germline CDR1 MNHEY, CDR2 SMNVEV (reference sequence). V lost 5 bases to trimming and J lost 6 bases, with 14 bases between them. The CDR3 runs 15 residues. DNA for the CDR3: TGTGCCAGCAGTCCTTCATGGGGGATTAATTCACCCCTCCACTTT. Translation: CASSPSWGINSPLHF.

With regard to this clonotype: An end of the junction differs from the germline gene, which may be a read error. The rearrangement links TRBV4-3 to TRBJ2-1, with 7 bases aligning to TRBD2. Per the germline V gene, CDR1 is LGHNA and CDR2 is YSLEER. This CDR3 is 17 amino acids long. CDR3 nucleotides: TGCGCCAGCAGCCAAGAATGGCGCGCTAGCGGTTACAATGGGCAGTTCTTC. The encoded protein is CASSQEWRASGYNGQFF.

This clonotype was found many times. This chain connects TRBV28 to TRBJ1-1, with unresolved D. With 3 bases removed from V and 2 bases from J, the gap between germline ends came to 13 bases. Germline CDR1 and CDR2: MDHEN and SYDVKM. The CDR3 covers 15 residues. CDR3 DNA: TGTGCCAGCAGTTTGTCTTACAGAGGTAACACTGAAGCTTTCTTT. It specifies CASSLSYRGNTEAFF.

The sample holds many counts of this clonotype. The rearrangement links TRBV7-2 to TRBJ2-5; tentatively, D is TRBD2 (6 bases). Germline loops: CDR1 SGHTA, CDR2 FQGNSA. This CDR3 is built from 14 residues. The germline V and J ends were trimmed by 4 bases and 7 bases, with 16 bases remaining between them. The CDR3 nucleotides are TGTGCCAGCAGCTCCGTGAGCCTGGGGGGGACCCAGTACTTC. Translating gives CASSSVSLGGTQYF. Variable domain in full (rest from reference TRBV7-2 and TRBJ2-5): GAGVSQSPSNKVTEKGKDVELRCDPISGHTALYWYRQSLGQGLEFLIYFQGNSAPDKSGLPSDRFSAERTGGSVSTLTIQRTQQEDSAVYLCASSSVSLGGTQYFGPGTRLLVL.

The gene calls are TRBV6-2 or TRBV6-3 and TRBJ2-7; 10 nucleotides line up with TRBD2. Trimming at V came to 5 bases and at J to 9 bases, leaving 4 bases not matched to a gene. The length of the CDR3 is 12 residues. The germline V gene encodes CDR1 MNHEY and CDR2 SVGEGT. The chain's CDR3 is CASSLAGDRQYF. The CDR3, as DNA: TGTGCCAGCAGTCTAGCGGGAGACCGGCAGTACTTC.

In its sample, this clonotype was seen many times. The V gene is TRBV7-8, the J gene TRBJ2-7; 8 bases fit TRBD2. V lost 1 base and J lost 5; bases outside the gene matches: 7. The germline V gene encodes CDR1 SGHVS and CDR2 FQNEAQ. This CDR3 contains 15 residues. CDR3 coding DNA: TGTGCCAGCAGCTTAGGTTCGGGAGGGCCCCACGAGCAGTACTTC. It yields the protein CASSLGSGGPHEQYF.

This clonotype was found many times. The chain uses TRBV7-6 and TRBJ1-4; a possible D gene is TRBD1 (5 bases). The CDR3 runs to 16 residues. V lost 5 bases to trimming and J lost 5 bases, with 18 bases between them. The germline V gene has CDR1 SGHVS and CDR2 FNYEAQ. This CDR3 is CASSPLPGRTNEKLFF. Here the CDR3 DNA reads TGTGCCAGCAGCCCGCTTCCGGGACGCACGAATGAAAAACTGTTTTTT.

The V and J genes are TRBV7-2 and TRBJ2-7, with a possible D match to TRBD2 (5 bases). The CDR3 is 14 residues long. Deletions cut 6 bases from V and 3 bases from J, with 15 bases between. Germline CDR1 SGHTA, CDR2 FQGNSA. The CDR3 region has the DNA TGTGCCAGCAGTCGCATCGGACTGGGCTACGAGCAGTACTTC. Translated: CASSRIGLGYEQYF.

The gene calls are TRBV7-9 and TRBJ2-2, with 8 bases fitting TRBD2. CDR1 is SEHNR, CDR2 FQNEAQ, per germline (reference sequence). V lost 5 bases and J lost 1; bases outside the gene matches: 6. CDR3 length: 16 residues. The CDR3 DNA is TGTGCCAGCAGCCCTCGAGCGGGGGTGAACACCGGGGAGCTGTTTTTT. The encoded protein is CASSPRAGVNTGELFF.

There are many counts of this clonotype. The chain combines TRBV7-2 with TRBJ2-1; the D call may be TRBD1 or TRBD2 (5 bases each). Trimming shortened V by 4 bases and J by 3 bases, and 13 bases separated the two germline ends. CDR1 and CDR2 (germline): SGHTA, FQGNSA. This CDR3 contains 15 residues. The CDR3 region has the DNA TGTGCCAGCAGCTCTAATCGGGACCACTACAATGAGCAGTTCTTC. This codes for CASSSNRDHYNEQFF.

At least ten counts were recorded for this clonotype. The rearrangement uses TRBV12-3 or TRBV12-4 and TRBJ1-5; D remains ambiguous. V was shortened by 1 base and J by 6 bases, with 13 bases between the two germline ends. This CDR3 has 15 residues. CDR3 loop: CASSLVAPTSQPQHF. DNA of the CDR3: TGTGCCAGCAGTTTAGTGGCCCCAACAAGTCAGCCCCAGCATTTT.

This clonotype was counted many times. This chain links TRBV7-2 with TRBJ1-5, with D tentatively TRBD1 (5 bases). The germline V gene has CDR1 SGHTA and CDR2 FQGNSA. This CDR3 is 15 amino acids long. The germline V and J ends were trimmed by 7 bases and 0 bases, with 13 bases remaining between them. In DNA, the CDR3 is TGTGCCAGCAACTATGGGGGTTATAGCAATCAGCCCCAGCATTTT. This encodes CASNYGGYSNQPQHF.

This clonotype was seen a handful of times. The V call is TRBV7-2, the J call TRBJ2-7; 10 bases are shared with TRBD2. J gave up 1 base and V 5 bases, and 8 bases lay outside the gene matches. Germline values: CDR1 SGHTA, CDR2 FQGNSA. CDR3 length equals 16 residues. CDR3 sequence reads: CASSALTSGFSYEQYF. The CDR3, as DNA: TGTGCCAGCAGCGCCCTGACTAGCGGGTTTTCCTACGAGCAGTACTTC. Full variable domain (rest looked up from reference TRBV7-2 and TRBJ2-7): GAGVSQSPSNKVTEKGKDVELRCDPISGHTALYWYRQSLGQGLEFLIYFQGNSAPDKSGLPSDRFSAERTGGSVSTLTIQRTQQEDSAVYLCASSALTSGFSYEQYFGPGTRLTVT.

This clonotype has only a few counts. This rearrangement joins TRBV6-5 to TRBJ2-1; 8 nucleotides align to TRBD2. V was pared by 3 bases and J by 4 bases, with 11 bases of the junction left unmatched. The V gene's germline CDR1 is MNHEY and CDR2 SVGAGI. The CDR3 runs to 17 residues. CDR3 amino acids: CASSYSMSGSSYNEQFF. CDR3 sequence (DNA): TGTGCCAGCAGTTATTCGATGAGCGGGAGCTCATACAATGAGCAGTTCTTC.